Below, one T cell receptor (beta chain) is given with its context. Germline values: CDR1 MNHEY, CDR2 SMNVEV (reference sequence). The CDR3 is 15 amino acids. V lost 5 bases, J lost 2 bases, and 9 bases stayed unmatched. The data derive from a study of blood T cell repertoires in COVID-19. Study-level background: Nucleic acid was either cDNA or gDNA, and it came from T cells, B-cell-depleted T cells, or PBMCs.

In the original analysis: Amplification from reference gene primers served as the basis for estimated nucleated cell counts. Produced via immunoSEQ multiplex PCR; TCRdb's table is partial and in-frame only. V, J and clone size reflect that table, while D and trimming were determined from the DNA. The table records 150,000 to 200,000 clones, around 80% of them present only once. The gene calls are TRBV27 and TRBJ2-7; 7 nucleotides match TRBD2. The origin of this receptor is a woman at least 80 years old with acute or convalescent COVID-19. Sequencing was performed on peripheral blood. The CDR3 here is CASSPLGGVAYEQYF. The CDR3 DNA sequence: TGTGCCAGCAGTCCCTTGGGGGGGGTAGCCTACGAGCAGTACTTC.